These T cell receptor beta chains were read from a single sample in a study of blood T cell repertoires in COVID-19. Method: immunoSEQ multiplex PCR; TCRdb's copy keeps in-frame clones and lacks some. The profile covers around 100,000 clones, with approximately 85% appearing a single time and 5% to 6% taken by the ten largest. The specimen was peripheral blood. Every receptor here comes from a woman aged 60-70 years with COVID-19, enrolled during active disease. Both conserved end residues are part of each CDR3. D genes are given only for firm matches. A clone size is listed for some rows: how often the clone was seen (once, few, many), or a class if it is expanded.

abundance: -; j_gene: TRBJ1-5; d_gene: TRBD1; v_gene: TRBV6-5; CDR3aa: CASRGTGDRQPQHF; CDR3nt: TGTGCCAGCAGGGGGACAGGCGACCGACAGCCCCAGCATTTT
abundance: once; j_gene: TRBJ1-2; d_gene: -; v_gene: TRBV5-1; CDR3aa: CASSLLGRVANYGYTF; CDR3nt: TGCGCCAGCAGCTTGCTAGGCAGGGTAGCTAACTATGGCTACACCTTC
abundance: -; j_gene: TRBJ2-1; d_gene: TRBD2; v_gene: TRBV18; CDR3aa: CASSPSGGPNEQFF; CDR3nt: TGTGCCAGCTCACCTAGCGGGGGGCCGAATGAGCAGTTCTTC
abundance: -; j_gene: TRBJ1-2; d_gene: TRBD1; v_gene: TRBV19; CDR3aa: CASSPGTGGLYGYTF; CDR3nt: TGTGCCAGTAGTCCCGGGACAGGGGGCCTCTATGGCTACACCTTC
abundance: -; j_gene: TRBJ1-2; d_gene: TRBD1; v_gene: TRBV18; CDR3aa: CASSDRDRVSGSHYGYTF; CDR3nt: TGTGCCAGCTCCGACCGGGACAGGGTATCAGGCTCGCACTATGGCTACACCTTC
abundance: -; j_gene: TRBJ1-1; d_gene: -; v_gene: TRBV5-4; CDR3aa: CASSPNRGAGSNTEAFF; CDR3nt: TGTGCCAGCAGCCCTAATCGTGGGGCAGGGTCCAACACTGAAGCTTTCTTT
abundance: -; j_gene: TRBJ1-2; d_gene: -; v_gene: TRBV7-9; CDR3aa: CASSQTGNLYGYTF; CDR3nt: TGTGCCAGCAGCCAGACAGGAAATCTCTATGGCTACACCTTC
abundance: -; j_gene: TRBJ1-6; d_gene: -; v_gene: TRBV27; CDR3aa: CASSLRPLSGGGPLHF; CDR3nt: TGTGCCAGCAGTTTAAGACCTTTGTCGGGGGGTGGACCCCTCCACTTT
abundance: few; j_gene: TRBJ2-7; d_gene: TRBD1; v_gene: TRBV12-3/TRBV12-4; CDR3aa: CASKRDSTYEQYF; CDR3nt: TGTGCCAGCAAAAGGGACAGTACCTACGAGCAGTACTTC
abundance: few; j_gene: TRBJ1-1; d_gene: -; v_gene: TRBV6-5; CDR3aa: CALAGTEAFF; CDR3nt: TGTGCCCTCGCAGGGACTGAAGCTTTCTTT
abundance: -; j_gene: TRBJ2-5; d_gene: -; v_gene: TRBV1; CDR3aa: CTTGEGGEETQYF; CDR3nt: TGCACCACCGGTGAGGGGGGGGAAGAGACCCAGTACTTC
abundance: -; j_gene: TRBJ2-1; d_gene: -; v_gene: TRBV11-1; CDR3aa: CASSPGGPSSYNEQFF; CDR3nt: TGTGCCAGCAGCCCCGGGGGGCCGAGCTCCTACAATGAGCAGTTCTTC
abundance: -; j_gene: TRBJ1-2; d_gene: TRBD1; v_gene: TRBV10-3; CDR3aa: CAIKRDSNYGYTF; CDR3nt: TGTGCCATCAAACGGGACAGCAACTATGGCTACACCTTC
abundance: -; j_gene: TRBJ1-2; d_gene: TRBD1; v_gene: TRBV5-3; CDR3aa: CARSPGGAGGGYTF; CDR3nt: TGTGCCAGAAGCCCAGGGGGCGCGGGTGGGGGCTACACCTTC
abundance: once; j_gene: TRBJ1-5; d_gene: TRBD1; v_gene: TRBV30; CDR3aa: CAWSPPDRANQPQHF; CDR3nt: TGTGCCTGGAGTCCACCGGACAGGGCCAATCAGCCCCAGCATTTT
abundance: -; j_gene: TRBJ1-6; d_gene: TRBD1; v_gene: TRBV3-1/TRBV3-2; CDR3aa: CASSQEGGGGSPLHF; CDR3nt: TGTGCCAGCAGCCAAGAAGGGGGCGGCGGTTCACCCCTCCACTTT
abundance: -; j_gene: TRBJ2-5; d_gene: TRBD1; v_gene: TRBV2; CDR3aa: CASSRPTGGLETQYF; CDR3nt: TGTGCCAGCAGTAGACCGACAGGGGGCCTTGAGACCCAGTACTTC
abundance: -; j_gene: TRBJ2-2; d_gene: -; v_gene: TRBV30; CDR3aa: CAWSKGDANTGELFF; CDR3nt: TGTGCCTGGAGTAAGGGGGACGCGAACACCGGGGAGCTGTTTTTT
abundance: -; j_gene: TRBJ1-1; d_gene: -; v_gene: TRBV6-6; CDR3aa: CASSFEGNTEAFF; CDR3nt: TGTGCCAGCAGTTTCGAGGGTAACACTGAAGCTTTCTTT
abundance: few; j_gene: TRBJ1-1; d_gene: -; v_gene: TRBV7-8; CDR3aa: CASSPFPRGVGMGTEAFF; CDR3nt: TGTGCCAGCAGCCCGTTCCCCCGGGGGGTTGGAATGGGCACTGAAGCTTTCTTT
abundance: -; j_gene: TRBJ1-1; d_gene: -; v_gene: TRBV9; CDR3aa: CASSGREGHTEAFF; CDR3nt: TGTGCCAGCAGCGGACGGGAAGGTCACACTGAAGCTTTCTTT
abundance: -; j_gene: TRBJ1-1; d_gene: -; v_gene: TRBV7-9; CDR3aa: CASSRGEWIAEAFF; CDR3nt: TGTGCCAGCAGCCGGGGTGAATGGATAGCTGAAGCTTTCTTT
abundance: once; j_gene: TRBJ2-3; d_gene: -; v_gene: TRBV5-1; CDR3aa: CASREGQSTDTQYF; CDR3nt: TGCGCCAGCAGAGAGGGCCAGAGCACAGATACGCAGTATTTT
abundance: once; j_gene: TRBJ1-2; d_gene: -; v_gene: TRBV10-3; CDR3aa: CAITHDMTDNYGYTF; CDR3nt: TGTGCCATCACCCACGACATGACGGATAACTATGGCTACACCTTC
abundance: -; j_gene: TRBJ1-4; d_gene: TRBD1; v_gene: TRBV18; CDR3aa: CASSPQTGRGNEKLFF; CDR3nt: TGTGCCAGCTCACCTCAAACGGGCAGGGGGAACGAAAAACTGTTTTTT
abundance: -; j_gene: TRBJ2-7; d_gene: TRBD2; v_gene: TRBV24-1; CDR3aa: CATSARWGGGYEQYF; CDR3nt: TGTGCCACCAGTGCCCGTTGGGGCGGGGGCTACGAGCAGTACTTC
abundance: -; j_gene: TRBJ2-1; d_gene: TRBD2; v_gene: TRBV5-6; CDR3aa: CASSPELAGGRYNEQFF; CDR3nt: TGTGCCAGCAGCCCGGAGCTAGCGGGGGGGCGGTACAATGAGCAGTTCTTC
abundance: few; j_gene: TRBJ2-7; d_gene: -; v_gene: TRBV9; CDR3aa: CASSVGGAPEQYF; CDR3nt: TGTGCCAGCAGCGTAGGCGGGGCTCCCGAGCAGTACTTC
abundance: -; j_gene: TRBJ2-3; d_gene: TRBD1; v_gene: TRBV30; CDR3aa: CAWSDGQGETDTQYF; CDR3nt: TGTGCCTGGAGTGACGGACAGGGTGAAACAGATACGCAGTATTTT
abundance: few; j_gene: TRBJ1-1; d_gene: -; v_gene: TRBV7-8; CDR3aa: CASSPRPWGVSEAFF; CDR3nt: TGTGCCAGCAGCCCTCGACCGTGGGGGGTGTCTGAAGCTTTCTTT
abundance: -; j_gene: TRBJ2-7; d_gene: -; v_gene: TRBV2; CDR3aa: CASGPGEGYEQYF; CDR3nt: TGTGCCAGCGGTCCAGGGGAGGGCTACGAGCAGTACTTC
abundance: -; j_gene: TRBJ1-2; d_gene: -; v_gene: TRBV4-3; CDR3aa: CASSQAPDSYYGYTF; CDR3nt: TGCGCCAGCAGCCAAGCCCCAGACAGCTACTATGGCTACACCTTC
abundance: -; j_gene: TRBJ1-2; d_gene: TRBD1; v_gene: TRBV28; CDR3aa: CASSSQGGSGTYTF; CDR3nt: TGTGCCAGCAGTTCACAGGGGGGGTCAGGGACCTACACCTTC
abundance: -; j_gene: TRBJ2-7; d_gene: -; v_gene: TRBV4-2; CDR3aa: CASSQDRDTYEQYF; CDR3nt: TGTGCCAGCAGCCAAGATCGGGATACCTACGAGCAGTACTTC